One and the same sample provided the 3 T cell receptor beta chains below, sequenced in a study of CD8+ T cells in alopecia areata. Indicated treatment: oral pan-JAK inhibitor, 5-10 mg twice daily. As the sequencing template, cDNA was produced by extracting RNA and reverse transcribing it. Some clones are missing from TCRdb's copy, which holds only in-frame ones; the method was immunoSEQ multiplex PCR. The sample contains some 190,000 clones, 45% to 60% of which appear only once. This sample comprised CD8+ T cells sorted from blood, obtained at roughly week 52, from a patient treated with tofacitinib. The receptors come from a human donor with alopecia areata.

In the case of this clone: The same CDR3 is also encoded by other DNA sequences in this sample. The chain links TRBV27 to TRBJ1-5; D is undetermined. The CDR3 runs to 14 residues. V lost 1 base and J 1 base, leaving 5 bases between the germline ends. CDR1 and CDR2 from the germline V gene are MNHEY and SMNVEV (reference sequence). This CDR3 reads CASSLLGSNQPQHF. DNA of the CDR3: TGTGCCAGCAGTTTATTAGGGAGCAATCAGCCCCAGCATTTT.

For the CDR3, the DNA is TGTGCCAGCACCCCCGGGACAGGGTGGAGGTATCAGCCCCAGCATTTT. Translated, it gives CASTPGTGWRYQPQHF. The rearrangement links TRBV7-2 to TRBJ1-5; 9 nucleotides line up with TRBD1. Looked up from germline, CDR1 is SGHTA and CDR2 is FQGNSA. V gave up 7 bases and J gave up 5 bases; unmatched junction bases: 12. The CDR3 is made up of 16 amino acids.

The CDR3: CASQGEFYEQYF. DNA for the CDR3: TGTGCCAGCCAGGGGGAATTCTACGAGCAGTACTTC. The V and J genes are TRBV5-4 and TRBJ2-7, with 7 nucleotides matching TRBD1. CDR1 is SGHNT and CDR2 is YYREEE in the germline V gene (reference sequence). CDR3 length: 12 residues. The V segment lost 7 bases and the J segment 3 bases; nucleotides outside the gene matches: 4.